One and the same sample provided the 27 T cell receptor beta chains below, sequenced in a study of T-cell memory formation after mild COVID-19 (dated by TCRdb to 2020 to 2023). Receptor libraries were prepared by 5' RACE. Sequenced on an Illumina NovaSeq 6000. TCRdb trimmed public reads at Q25 via fastp, called clones via MiXCR and kept in-frame beta chains. Rows with one shared CDR3 protein collapse into an entry with the most common genes and DNA. Counted in this sample were 500,000 to 600,000 distinct CDR3 sequences; 18% of them appeared once. The biggest ten clones account for around 13% of the sample. The sequenced sample was PBMCs or a T cell subset sorted from them (not recorded which). Every receptor here comes from an adult woman who had mild COVID-19 (a few samples of this study predate the infection). The sample titles of this study are shuffled in the database, so cell type and time point are left out; the donor was told from shared clones.

This clonotype has more than one count but fewer than ten. This chain connects TRBV6-2 or TRBV6-3 to TRBJ2-3, with 7 bases fitting TRBD2. Unmatched junction bases numbered 17, after V lost 6 bases and J lost 2 bases. Germline lookup yields CDR1 MNHEY and CDR2 SVGEGT. The CDR3 runs 18 residues. DNA of the CDR3: TGTGCCAGCAGCCCGGAACTAGCGAGCGGAGCCATCACAGATACGCAGTATTTT. It encodes CASSPELASGAITDTQYF.

This clonotype was counted between two and nine times. The chain couples TRBV4-2 to TRBJ2-3, with D unresolved. Germline V gives CDR1 LGHNA, CDR2 YNFKEQ. The CDR3 is made up of 15 amino acids. V lost 3 bases to trimming and J lost 6 bases, with 16 bases between them. CDR3 region: CASSQVRVEIDTQYF. The CDR3, as DNA: TGTGCCAGCAGCCAGGTCAGAGTAGAGATTGATACGCAGTATTTT.

The chain links TRBV6-2 or TRBV6-3 to TRBJ2-1; D unclear. V was cut by 3 bases and J by 6 bases, with 6 bases left in between. Germline values: CDR1 MNHEY, CDR2 SVGEGT. There are 12 residues in the CDR3. The DNA of the CDR3 is TGTGCCAGCAGTTATATGTCCAATGAGCAGTTCTTC. Translation: CASSYMSNEQFF.

The chain employs TRBV20-1 and TRBJ1-4, with D unresolved. The CDR3 runs to 13 residues. Germline V lookup: CDR1 DFQATT, CDR2 SNEGSKA (reference sequence). The V and J ends lost 3 bases and 4 bases respectively, with 9 bases between them. CDR3: CSARFGNNEKLFF. In nucleotides, the CDR3 is TGCAGTGCTAGGTTCGGAAATAATGAAAAACTGTTTTTT.

This clonotype came up a few times. The chain combines TRBV24-1 with TRBJ2-7; possible D gene TRBD1, 5 bases. V shed 4 bases and J shed 3 bases, with 15 bases lying between them. Per germline, CDR1 KGHDR and CDR2 SFDVKD. The CDR3 runs 15 residues. CDR3 bases: TGTGCCACCAGTGACAGGGCGGTGGGAAGCTACGAGCAGTACTTC. This encodes CATSDRAVGSYEQYF.

This clonotype was counted between two and nine times. This chain joins TRBV29-1 and TRBJ2-3; TRBD1 aligns across 7 bases. The CDR3 contains 13 residues. Germline trimming cut 4 bases from V and 2 bases from J; bases unmatched to any gene: 3. CDR1 and CDR2 (germline): SQVTM, ANQGSEA. Written as DNA, the CDR3 is TGCAGCGTTGCGACAGGGAACACAGATACGCAGTATTTT. This encodes CSVATGNTDTQYF.

The J gene is TRBJ2-3, the V gene TRBV6-2 or TRBV6-3; 7 bases map to TRBD1. The J segment lost 2 bases and the V segment lost 6 bases, leaving 8 bases of the junction unmatched. Germline-derived CDR1 and CDR2 are MNHEY and SVGEGT. The CDR3 contains 15 residues. DNA for the CDR3: TGTGCCAGCAGCTCCCCGGGACAGAACACAGATACGCAGTATTTT. Amino acids: CASSSPGQNTDTQYF.

This clonotype occurred a few times. The chain employs TRBV5-1 and TRBJ2-3, with D unclear. The CDR3 has 12 amino acids. V lost 2 bases to trimming and J lost 5 bases, with 6 bases between them. Germline V lookup: CDR1 SGHRS, CDR2 YFSETQ. The CDR3 DNA is TGCGCCAGCAGCTTTCCTGGAGATACGCAGTATTTT. Translating gives CASSFPGDTQYF.

This clonotype appeared a few times. The V call is TRBV10-3, the J call TRBJ2-7, with TRBD1 matching over 12 bases. V lost 2 bases, J lost 9 bases, and 5 bases stayed unmatched. Germline V lookup: CDR1 ENHRY, CDR2 SYGVKD. The CDR3 is made up of 14 amino acids. The CDR3: CAISEPGQGAGQYF. CDR3 DNA: TGTGCCATCAGTGAGCCGGGACAGGGGGCCGGGCAGTACTTC.

J is TRBJ2-5 and V is TRBV6-5, with D tentatively TRBD1 (6 bases). This CDR3 is built from 14 residues. Germline lookup yields CDR1 MNHEY and CDR2 SVGAGI. The ends were cut back, 6 bases at V and 0 bases at J, with 11 bases in the middle. The CDR3 protein is CASRKQGYQETQYF. In DNA form, the CDR3 reads TGTGCCAGCAGAAAACAGGGTTACCAAGAGACCCAGTACTTC.

This clonotype was found a few times. The chain combines TRBV6-1 with TRBJ2-7; D is uncertain. The CDR3 loop spans 13 amino acids. The V end was cut by 2 bases, the J end by 6 bases, with 11 bases between. CDR1 and CDR2 from the germline V gene are MNHNS and SASEGT. CDR3 bases: TGTGCCAGCAGTGAATTCTTGGCAGCCGAGCAGTACTTC. It is translated as CASSEFLAAEQYF.

The chain is built from TRBV6-5 and TRBJ2-7; 9 bases map to TRBD1. The V and J ends lost 6 bases and 1 base, in that order; junction bases with no gene match: 4. Per germline, CDR1 MNHEY and CDR2 SVGAGI. The CDR3 is made up of 14 amino acids. CDR3 DNA: TGTGCCAGCAGAGACGGACAGGGGTCCTACGAGCAGTACTTC. Translated, it gives CASRDGQGSYEQYF.

This clonotype was seen a handful of times. This chain links TRBV18 with TRBJ1-1, with D tentatively TRBD1 (6 bases). With 2 bases removed from V and 1 base from J, the gap between germline ends came to 11 bases. This CDR3 has 15 residues. Germline assignment: CDR1 KGHSH and CDR2 LQKENI. CDR3 DNA sequence: TGTGCCAGCTCACCAAGGGGGGTTTCGAACACTGAAGCTTTCTTT. Its translation is CASSPRGVSNTEAFF.

This clonotype was counted between two and nine times. The chain joins TRBV14 to TRBJ2-1; 7 bases align to TRBD2. Germline V gene sequence: CDR1 SGHDN, CDR2 FVKESK. V lost 5 bases and J lost 8; bases outside the gene matches: 9. The length of the CDR3 is 14 residues. This CDR3 reads CASSLGRLADEQFF. CDR3 nucleotides: TGTGCCAGCAGCTTAGGCCGGCTAGCGGATGAGCAGTTCTTC.

Only a few counts were recorded for this clonotype. The rearrangement joins TRBV5-1 to TRBJ2-1; no clear D gene. With 4 bases removed from V and 8 bases from J, the gap between germline ends came to 16 bases. Looked up from germline, CDR1 is SGHRS and CDR2 is YFSETQ. The CDR3 has 14 residues. The DNA of the CDR3 is TGCGCCAGCAGCCGATTTTTTACGGGTGATGAGCAGTTCTTC. Encoded protein: CASSRFFTGDEQFF.

V is TRBV6-2 or TRBV6-3 and J is TRBJ1-1; 7 nucleotides align to TRBD1. The CDR3 runs to 15 residues. The germline V gene encodes CDR1 MNHEY and CDR2 SVGEGT. Germline trimming cut 3 bases from V and 1 base from J; bases unmatched to any gene: 5. CDR3 amino acids: CASSYGQGGNTEAFF. CDR3 DNA sequence: TGTGCCAGCAGTTATGGGCAGGGGGGGAACACTGAAGCTTTCTTT.

This clonotype was detected a few times. The chain employs TRBV7-9 and TRBJ1-1; D remains unclear. Trimming pared 5 bases from V and 1 base from J, leaving 14 bases between. The CDR3 is made up of 15 amino acids. The V gene's germline CDR1 is SEHNR and CDR2 FQNEAQ (reference sequence). The CDR3 DNA follows: TGTGCCAGCAGCCCCCCTACAAGGGCGAACACTGAAGCTTTCTTT. Translated, it gives CASSPPTRANTEAFF.

The chain has TRBV12-3 or TRBV12-4 and TRBJ2-7, with TRBD2 as a possible D gene (5 bases). V gave up 6 bases and J gave up 0 bases, with 15 bases separating them. The CDR3 is 15 amino acids. CDR3 coding DNA: TGTGCCAGCAGCGAACGGGGTGTCGGCTCCTACGAGCAGTACTTC. Translated, it gives CASSERGVGSYEQYF.

This clonotype was detected a few times. This chain joins TRBV24-1 and TRBJ2-2; 15 bases line up with TRBD2. The length of the CDR3 is 18 residues. J gave up 5 bases and V 3 bases, and 6 bases lay outside the gene matches. The germline V gene has CDR1 KGHDR and CDR2 SFDVKD. As DNA, the CDR3 is TGTGCCACCAGTGATCCCCGGACTAGCGGGAGGGAAACCGGGGAGCTGTTTTTT. This codes for CATSDPRTSGRETGELFF.

The chain has TRBV5-4 and TRBJ2-7, with 9 bases fitting TRBD1. This CDR3 spans 16 amino acids. CDR1 and CDR2 from the germline V gene are SGHNT and YYREEE (reference sequence). The V gene end was trimmed by 5 bases and the J gene end by 0 bases; junction bases not matched to a gene: 9. This CDR3 reads CASSLTGTGFSYEQYF. The CDR3 region has the DNA TGTGCCAGCAGTCTGACCGGGACAGGGTTCTCCTACGAGCAGTACTTC. Based on the CDR3 plus reference TRBV5-4 and TRBJ2-7, the full variable domain is ETGVTQSPTHLIKTRGQQVTLRCSSQSGHNTVSWYQQALGQGPQFIFQYYREEENGRGNFPPRFSGLQFPNYSSELNVNALELDDSALYLCASSLTGTGFSYEQYFGPGTRLTVT.

This sequence joins TRBV4-3 and TRBJ1-1; D call uncertain. The CDR3 has 13 residues. Deletions cut 1 base from V and 0 bases from J, with 3 bases between. Germline CDR1 is LGHNA and CDR2 is YSLEER. The CDR3 region is CASSQVLNTEAFF. For the CDR3, the DNA is TGCGCCAGCAGCCAAGTGCTGAACACTGAAGCTTTCTTT.

The chain joins TRBV7-2 to TRBJ2-7; D is unclear. The CDR3 is 15 amino acids. Germline V CDR1 and CDR2: SGHTA, FQGNSA. Trimming removed 2 bases at V and 4 bases at J, with 15 bases between. CDR3 DNA: TGTGCCAGCAGCTTACGGTGGGGTAGCCAATACGAGCAGTACTTC. Translated: CASSLRWGSQYEQYF.

The V and J genes are TRBV6-1 and TRBJ2-3, with TRBD2 identical over 7 bases. Germline CDR1 is MNHNS and CDR2 is SASEGT. The CDR3 runs 14 residues. The V gene end was trimmed by 9 bases and the J gene end by 2 bases; junction bases not matched to a gene: 8. The chain's CDR3 is CASRTGRDTDTQYF. The DNA of the CDR3 is TGTGCCAGTCGTACGGGGAGGGACACAGATACGCAGTATTTT.

This chain uses TRBV3-1 with TRBJ1-2; 7 nucleotides match TRBD1. In germline, CDR1 is LGHDT, CDR2 YNNKEL (reference sequence). This CDR3 has 16 residues. Unmatched junction bases numbered 17, after V lost 5 bases and J lost 8 bases. CDR3 amino acids: CASSDRTGALIRGYTF. CDR3 DNA sequence: TGTGCCAGCAGCGATCGGACAGGCGCCCTCATAAGGGGCTACACCTTC.

The CDR3 is CASKTYSNTIYF. DNA for the CDR3: TGTGCCAGCAAGACCTACTCAAACACCATATATTTT. This chain joins TRBV14 and TRBJ1-3; D gene uncertain. Per the germline V gene, CDR1 is SGHDN and CDR2 is FVKESK. The CDR3 is made up of 12 amino acids. V dropped 7 bases and J dropped 6 bases, with 10 bases sitting between them. Variable domain in full (rest from reference TRBV14 and TRBJ1-3): EAGVTQFPSHSVIEKGQTVTLRCDPISGHDNLYWYRRVMGKEIKFLLHFVKESKQDESGMPNNRFLAERTGGTYSTLKVQPAELEDSGVYFCASKTYSNTIYFGEGSWLTVV.

This clonotype came up a few times. V gene TRBV18 combines with J gene TRBJ2-5, with 11 bases identical to TRBD1. In germline, CDR1 is KGHSH, CDR2 LQKENI. The CDR3 runs to 15 residues. With V trimmed by 3 bases and J by 5 bases, 5 bases remained unmatched. The CDR3 DNA is TGTGCCAGCTCACCCGGACAGGGGGCGTGGGAGACCCAGTACTTC. Protein product: CASSPGQGAWETQYF.

The CDR3 region has the DNA TGTGCCAGCAGTTACCCAAGGACAGGGTCAGGGTACAATGAGCAGTTCTTC. This gives the protein CASSYPRTGSGYNEQFF. The gene calls are TRBV6-5 and TRBJ2-1, with 8 nucleotides matching TRBD1. This CDR3 has 17 amino acids. With V trimmed by 2 bases and J by 4 bases, 10 bases remained unmatched. CDR1 and CDR2 (germline): MNHEY, SVGAGI.